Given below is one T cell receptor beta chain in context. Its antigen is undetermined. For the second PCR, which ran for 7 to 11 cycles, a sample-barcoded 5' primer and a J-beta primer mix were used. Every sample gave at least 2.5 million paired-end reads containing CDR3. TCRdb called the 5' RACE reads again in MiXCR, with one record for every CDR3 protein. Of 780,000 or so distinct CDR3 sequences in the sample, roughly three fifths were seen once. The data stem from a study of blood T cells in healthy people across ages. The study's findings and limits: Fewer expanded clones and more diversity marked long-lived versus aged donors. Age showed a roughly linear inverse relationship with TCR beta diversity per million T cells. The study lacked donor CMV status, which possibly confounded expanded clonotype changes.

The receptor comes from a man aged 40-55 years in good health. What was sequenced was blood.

The CDR3 DNA sequence: TGTGCCAGCAGCTTATCGTATGAGGACAATTCCTACGAGCAGTACTTC. Amino acid sequence: CASSLSYEDNSYEQYF. The chain joins TRBV11-2 to TRBJ2-5, with D tentatively TRBD1 (5 bases). The end of the DNA fits TRBJ2-7 better, so the J call may be wrong. CDR1 and CDR2 (germline): SGHAT, FQNNGV. The CDR3 loop spans 16 amino acids.